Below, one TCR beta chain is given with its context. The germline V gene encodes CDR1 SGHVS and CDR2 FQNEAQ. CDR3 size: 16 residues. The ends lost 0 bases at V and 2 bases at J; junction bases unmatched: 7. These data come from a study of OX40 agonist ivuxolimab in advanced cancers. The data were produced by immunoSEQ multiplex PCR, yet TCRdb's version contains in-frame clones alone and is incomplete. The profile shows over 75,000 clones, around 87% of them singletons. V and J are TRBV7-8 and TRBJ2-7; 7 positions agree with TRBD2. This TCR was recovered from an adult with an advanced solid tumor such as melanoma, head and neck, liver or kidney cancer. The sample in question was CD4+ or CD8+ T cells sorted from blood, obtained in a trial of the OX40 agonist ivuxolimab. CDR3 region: CASSLAGGSVAYEQYF. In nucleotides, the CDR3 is TGTGCCAGCAGCTTAGCGGGCGGGAGTGTTGCCTACGAGCAGTACTTC.